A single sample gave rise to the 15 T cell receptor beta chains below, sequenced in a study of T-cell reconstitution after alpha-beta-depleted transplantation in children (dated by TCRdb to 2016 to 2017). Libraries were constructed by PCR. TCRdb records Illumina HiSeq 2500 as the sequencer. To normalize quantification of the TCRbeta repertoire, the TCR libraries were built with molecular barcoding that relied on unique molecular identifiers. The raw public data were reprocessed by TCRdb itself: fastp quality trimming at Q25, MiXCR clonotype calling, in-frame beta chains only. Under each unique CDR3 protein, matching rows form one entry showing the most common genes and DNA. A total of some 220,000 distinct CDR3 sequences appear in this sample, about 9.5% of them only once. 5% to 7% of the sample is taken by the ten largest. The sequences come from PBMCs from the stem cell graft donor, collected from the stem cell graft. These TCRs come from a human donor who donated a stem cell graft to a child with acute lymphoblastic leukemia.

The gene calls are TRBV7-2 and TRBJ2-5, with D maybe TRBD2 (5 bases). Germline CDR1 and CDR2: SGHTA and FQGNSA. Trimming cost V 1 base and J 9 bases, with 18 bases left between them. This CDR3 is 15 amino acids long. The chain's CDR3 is CASSLGGGPGWAQYF. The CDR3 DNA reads TGTGCCAGCAGCTTAGGGGGTGGCCCGGGGTGGGCCCAGTACTTC.

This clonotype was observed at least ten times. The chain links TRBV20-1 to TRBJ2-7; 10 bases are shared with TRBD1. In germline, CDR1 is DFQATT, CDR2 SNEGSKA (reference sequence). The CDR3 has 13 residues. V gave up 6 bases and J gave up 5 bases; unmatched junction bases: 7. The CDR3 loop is CSAVGTGVHEQYF. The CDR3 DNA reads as TGCAGTGCCGTCGGGACAGGGGTCCACGAGCAGTACTTC.

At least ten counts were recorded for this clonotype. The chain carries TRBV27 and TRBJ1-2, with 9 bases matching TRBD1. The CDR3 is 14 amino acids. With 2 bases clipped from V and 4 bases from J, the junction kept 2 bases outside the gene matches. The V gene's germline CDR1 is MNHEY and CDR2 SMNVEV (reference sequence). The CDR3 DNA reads TGTGCCAGCAGTTTAGAGGACAGGGGCTATGGCTACACCTTC. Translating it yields CASSLEDRGYGYTF.

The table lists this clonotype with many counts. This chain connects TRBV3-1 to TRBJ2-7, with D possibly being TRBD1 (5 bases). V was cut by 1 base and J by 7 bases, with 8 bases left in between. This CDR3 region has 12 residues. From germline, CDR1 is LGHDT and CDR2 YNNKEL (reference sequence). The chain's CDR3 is CASSQGAGEQYF. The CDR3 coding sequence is TGTGCCAGCAGCCAAGGGGCAGGGGAGCAGTACTTC.

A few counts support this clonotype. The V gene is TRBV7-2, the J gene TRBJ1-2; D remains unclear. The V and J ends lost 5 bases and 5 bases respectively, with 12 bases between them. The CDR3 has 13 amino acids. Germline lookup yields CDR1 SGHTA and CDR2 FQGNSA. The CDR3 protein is CASSPSGVYGYTF. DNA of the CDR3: TGTGCCAGCAGCCCGAGTGGGGTGTATGGCTACACCTTC.

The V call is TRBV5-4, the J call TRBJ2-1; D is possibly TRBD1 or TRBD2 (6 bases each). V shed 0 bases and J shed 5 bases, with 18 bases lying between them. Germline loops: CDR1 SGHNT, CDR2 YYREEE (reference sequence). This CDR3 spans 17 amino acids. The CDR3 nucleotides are TGTGCCAGCAGCTTGGCCGGAGTAACAGGGAGGCACAATGAGCAGTTCTTC. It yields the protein CASSLAGVTGRHNEQFF.

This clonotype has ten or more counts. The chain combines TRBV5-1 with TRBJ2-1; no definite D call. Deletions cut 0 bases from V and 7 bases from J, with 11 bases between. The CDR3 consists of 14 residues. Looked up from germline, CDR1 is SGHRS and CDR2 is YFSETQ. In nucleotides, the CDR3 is TGCGCCAGCAGCTTGGAGTCAGATATTAATGAGCAGTTCTTC. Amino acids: CASSLESDINEQFF. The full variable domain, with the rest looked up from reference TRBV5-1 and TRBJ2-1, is KAGVTQTPRYLIKTRGQQVTLSCSPISGHRSVSWYQQTPGQGLQFLFEYFSETQRNKGNFPGRFSGRQFSNSRSEMNVSTLELGDSALYLCASSLESDINEQFFGPGTRLTVL.

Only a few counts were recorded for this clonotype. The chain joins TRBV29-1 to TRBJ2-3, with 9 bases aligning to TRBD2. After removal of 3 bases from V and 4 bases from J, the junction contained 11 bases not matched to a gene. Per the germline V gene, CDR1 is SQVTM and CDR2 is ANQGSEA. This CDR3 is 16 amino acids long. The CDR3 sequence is CSVEDIAGGPADTQYF. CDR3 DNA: TGCAGCGTTGAGGACATCGCGGGGGGGCCCGCAGATACGCAGTATTTT.

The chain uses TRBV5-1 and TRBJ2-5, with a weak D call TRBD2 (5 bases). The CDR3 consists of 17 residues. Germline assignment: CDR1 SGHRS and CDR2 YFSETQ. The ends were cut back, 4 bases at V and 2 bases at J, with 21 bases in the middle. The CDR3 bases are TGCGCCAGCAGCGCAGAAACTAGGAGCCTAACTCAAGAGACCCAGTACTTC. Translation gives CASSAETRSLTQETQYF.

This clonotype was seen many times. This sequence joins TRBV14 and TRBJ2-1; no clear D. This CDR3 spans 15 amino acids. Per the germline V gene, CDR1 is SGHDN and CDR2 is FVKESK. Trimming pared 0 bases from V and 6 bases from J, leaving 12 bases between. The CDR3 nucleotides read TGTGCCAGCAGCCAAGAGTTCTTCAGCCTCAATGAGCAGTTCTTC. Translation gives CASSQEFFSLNEQFF.

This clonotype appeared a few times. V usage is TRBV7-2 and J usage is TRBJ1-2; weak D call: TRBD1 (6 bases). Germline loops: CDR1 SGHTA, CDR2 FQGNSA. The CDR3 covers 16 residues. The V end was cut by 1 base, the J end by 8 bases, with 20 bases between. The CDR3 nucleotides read TGTGCCAGCAGCTTAGAGACGGGACACCGGGGTGGGGGCTACACCTTC. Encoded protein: CASSLETGHRGGGYTF. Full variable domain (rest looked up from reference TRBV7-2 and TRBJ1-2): GAGVSQSPSNKVTEKGKDVELRCDPISGHTALYWYRQSLGQGLEFLIYFQGNSAPDKSGLPSDRFSAERTGGSVSTLTIQRTQQEDSAVYLCASSLETGHRGGGYTFGSGTRLTVV.

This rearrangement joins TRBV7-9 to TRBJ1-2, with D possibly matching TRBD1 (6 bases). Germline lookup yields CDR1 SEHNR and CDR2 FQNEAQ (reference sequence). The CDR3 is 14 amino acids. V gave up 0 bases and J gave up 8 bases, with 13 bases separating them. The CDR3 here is CASSLAGGEMGYTF. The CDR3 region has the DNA TGTGCCAGCAGCTTAGCCGGGGGCGAGATGGGCTACACCTTC. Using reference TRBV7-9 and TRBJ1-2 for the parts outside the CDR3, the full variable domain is DTGVSQNPRHKITKRGQNVTFRCDPISEHNRLYWYRQTLGQGPEFLTYFQNEAQLEKSRLLSDRFSAERPKGSFSTLEIQRTEQGDSAMYLCASSLAGGEMGYTFGSGTRLTVV.

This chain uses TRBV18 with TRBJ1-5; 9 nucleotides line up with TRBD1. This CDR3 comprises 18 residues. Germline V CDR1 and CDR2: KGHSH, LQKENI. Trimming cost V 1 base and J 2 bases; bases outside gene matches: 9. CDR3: CASSPRRTGGGGNQPQHF. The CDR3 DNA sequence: TGTGCCAGCTCACCACGGAGAACAGGGGGCGGGGGCAATCAGCCCCAGCATTTT.

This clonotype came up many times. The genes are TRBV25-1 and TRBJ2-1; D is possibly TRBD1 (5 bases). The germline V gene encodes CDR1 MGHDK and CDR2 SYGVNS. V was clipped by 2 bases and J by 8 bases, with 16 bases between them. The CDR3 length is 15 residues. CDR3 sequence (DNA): TGTGCCAGCAGTGAAGCGACAGCAATGGTCGATGAGCAGTTCTTC. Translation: CASSEATAMVDEQFF.

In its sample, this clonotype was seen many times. The CDR3 DNA sequence: TGCGCCAGCAGCTTCTCAGACAGGGGGCTTCCAAGCGGGGAGCTGTTTTTT. It encodes CASSFSDRGLPSGELFF. The chain employs TRBV5-1 and TRBJ2-2, with 10 bases matching TRBD1. Germline values: CDR1 SGHRS, CDR2 YFSETQ. Trimming cost V 2 bases and J 7 bases; bases outside gene matches: 11. This CDR3 region has 17 residues.